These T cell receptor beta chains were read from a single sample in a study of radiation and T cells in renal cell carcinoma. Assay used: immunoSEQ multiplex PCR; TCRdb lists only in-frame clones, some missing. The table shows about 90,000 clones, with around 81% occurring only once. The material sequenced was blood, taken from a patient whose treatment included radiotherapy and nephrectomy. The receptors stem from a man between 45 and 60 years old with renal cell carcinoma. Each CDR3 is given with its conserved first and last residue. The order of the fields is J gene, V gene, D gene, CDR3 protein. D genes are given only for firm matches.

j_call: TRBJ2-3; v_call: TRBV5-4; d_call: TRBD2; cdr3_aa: CASSFSGGLDTQYF
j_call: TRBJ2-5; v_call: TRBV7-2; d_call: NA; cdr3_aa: CASSFQGGYQETQYF
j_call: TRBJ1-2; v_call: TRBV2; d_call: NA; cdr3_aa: CASSDGGYGYTF
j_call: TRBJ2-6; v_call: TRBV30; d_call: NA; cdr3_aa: CAWLNYPGTDVSGANVLTF
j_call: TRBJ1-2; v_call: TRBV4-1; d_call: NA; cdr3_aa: CASSRSQEVDLGYTF
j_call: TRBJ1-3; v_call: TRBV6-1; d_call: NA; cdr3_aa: CASSDGLAWDTIYF
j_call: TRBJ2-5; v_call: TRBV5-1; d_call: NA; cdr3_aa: CASSLFQGRETQYF
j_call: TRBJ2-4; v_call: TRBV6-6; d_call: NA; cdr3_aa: CATQTSGAKNIQYF
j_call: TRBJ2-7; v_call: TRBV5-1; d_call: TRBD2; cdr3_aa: CASSLVVSGKYEQYF
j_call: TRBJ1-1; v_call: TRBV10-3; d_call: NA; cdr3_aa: CAISKQVDTEAFF
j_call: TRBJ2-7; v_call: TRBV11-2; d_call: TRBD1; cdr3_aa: CASSFGTGFRYEQYF
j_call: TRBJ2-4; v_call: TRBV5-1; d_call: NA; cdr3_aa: CASSRTVQDIQYF
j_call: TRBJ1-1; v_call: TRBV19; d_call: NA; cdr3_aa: CASKEGGGTEAFF
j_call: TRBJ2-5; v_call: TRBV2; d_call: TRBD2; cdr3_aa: CARPPGLAGEGETQYF